This TCR beta chain was recorded in a study of CD4 T cell repertoires in COVID-19. TCRdb's copy holds only in-frame clones and misses some; the assay was immunoSEQ multiplex PCR. The table lists 70,000 to 95,000 clones, roughly 80% of them singletons. Trimming removed 3 bases from V and 2 bases from J, with 9 bases in between. Germline CDR1 SGHTA, CDR2 FQGNSA. The CDR3 runs 14 residues. The memory T cells were sequenced right after ex vivo isolation, without culture. A word on this clone: Other DNA sequences in the same sample also yield this CDR3.

V gene TRBV7-2 combines with J gene TRBJ2-3, with D unclear. This specimen consisted of CD4+ T cells from peripheral blood, obtained after recovery from COVID-19. The clonotype originates from a human donor who had COVID-19. The CDR3 region has the DNA TGTGCCAGCAGCTTCCTGGCTAACACAGATACGCAGTATTTT. Its translation is CASSFLANTDTQYF.